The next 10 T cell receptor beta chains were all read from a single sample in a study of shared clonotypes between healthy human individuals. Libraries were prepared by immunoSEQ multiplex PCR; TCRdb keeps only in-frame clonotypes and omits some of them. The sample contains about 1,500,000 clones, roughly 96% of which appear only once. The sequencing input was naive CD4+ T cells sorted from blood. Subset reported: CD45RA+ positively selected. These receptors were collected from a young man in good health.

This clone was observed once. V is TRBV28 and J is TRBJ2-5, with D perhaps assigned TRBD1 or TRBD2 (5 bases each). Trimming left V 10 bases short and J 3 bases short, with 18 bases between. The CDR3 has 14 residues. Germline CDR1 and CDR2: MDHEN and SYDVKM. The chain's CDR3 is CAIKGRREEETQYF. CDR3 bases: TGTGCCATTAAGGGGAGACGAGAGGAAGAGACCCAGTACTTC.

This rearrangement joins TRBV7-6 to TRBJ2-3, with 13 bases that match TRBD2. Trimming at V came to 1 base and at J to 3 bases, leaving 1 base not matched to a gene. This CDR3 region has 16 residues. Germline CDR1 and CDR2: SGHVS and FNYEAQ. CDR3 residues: CASSLEGLAGTDTQYF. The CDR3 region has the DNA TGTGCCAGCAGCTTAGAGGGACTAGCGGGAACAGATACGCAGTATTTT.

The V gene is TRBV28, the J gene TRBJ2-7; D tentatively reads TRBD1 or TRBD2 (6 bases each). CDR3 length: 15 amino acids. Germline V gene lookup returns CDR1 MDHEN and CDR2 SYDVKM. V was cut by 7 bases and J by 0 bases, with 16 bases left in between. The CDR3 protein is CASIDPRGDSYEQYF. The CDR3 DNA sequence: TGTGCCAGCATAGATCCAAGGGGGGACTCCTACGAGCAGTACTTC.

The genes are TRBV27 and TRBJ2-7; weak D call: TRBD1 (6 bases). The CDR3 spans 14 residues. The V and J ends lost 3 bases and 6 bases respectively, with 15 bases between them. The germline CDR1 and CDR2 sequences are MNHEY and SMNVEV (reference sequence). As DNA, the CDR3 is TGTGCCAGCAGTTTCTCAGGGGACGGCACCGAGCAGTACTTC. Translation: CASSFSGDGTEQYF.

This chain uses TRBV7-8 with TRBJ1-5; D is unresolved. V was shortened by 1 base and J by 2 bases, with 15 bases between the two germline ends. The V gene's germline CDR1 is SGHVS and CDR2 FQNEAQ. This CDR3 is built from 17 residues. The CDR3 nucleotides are TGTGCCAGCAGCTTAGGGACCTTCCGAAGCGGCAATCAGCCCCAGCATTTT. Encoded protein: CASSLGTFRSGNQPQHF. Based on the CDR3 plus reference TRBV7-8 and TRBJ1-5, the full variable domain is GAGVSQSPRYKVAKRGQDVALRCDPISGHVSLFWYQQALGQGPEFLTYFQNEAQLDKSGLPSDRFFAERPEGSVSTLKIQRTQQEDSAVYLCASSLGTFRSGNQPQHFGDGTRLSIL.

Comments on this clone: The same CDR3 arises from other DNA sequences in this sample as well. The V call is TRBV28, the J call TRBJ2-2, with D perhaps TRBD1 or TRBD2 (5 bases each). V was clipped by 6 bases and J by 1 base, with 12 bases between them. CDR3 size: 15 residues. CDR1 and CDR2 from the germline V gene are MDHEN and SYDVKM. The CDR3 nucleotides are TGTGCCAGCAGCTTCGGGACGCGGAACACCGGGGAGCTGTTTTTT. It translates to CASSFGTRNTGELFF.

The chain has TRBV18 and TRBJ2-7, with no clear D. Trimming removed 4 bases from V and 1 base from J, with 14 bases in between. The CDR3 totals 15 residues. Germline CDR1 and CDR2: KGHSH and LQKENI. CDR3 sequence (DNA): TGTGCCAGCTCACGTGGGTCAGGCTCTTCCTACGAGCAGTACTTC. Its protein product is CASSRGSGSSYEQYF.

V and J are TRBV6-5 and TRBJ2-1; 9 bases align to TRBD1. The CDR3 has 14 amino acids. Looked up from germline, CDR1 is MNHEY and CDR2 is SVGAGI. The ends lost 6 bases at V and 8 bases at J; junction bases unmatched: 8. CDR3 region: CASRKQGASYEQFF. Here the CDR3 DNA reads TGTGCCAGCAGGAAACAGGGGGCAAGCTATGAGCAGTTCTTC.

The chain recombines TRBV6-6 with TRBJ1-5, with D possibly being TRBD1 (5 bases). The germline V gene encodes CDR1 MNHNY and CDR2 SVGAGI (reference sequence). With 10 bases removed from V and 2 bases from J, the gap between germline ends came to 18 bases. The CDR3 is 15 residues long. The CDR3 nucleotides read TGTGCCACCTCCATGGGGGGGATGGGCAATCAGCCCCAGCATTTT. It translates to CATSMGGMGNQPQHF.

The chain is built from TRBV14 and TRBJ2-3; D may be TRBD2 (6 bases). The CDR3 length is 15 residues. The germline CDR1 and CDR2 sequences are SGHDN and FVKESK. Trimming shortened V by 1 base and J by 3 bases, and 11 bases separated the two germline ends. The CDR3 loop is CASSQVRGRTDTQYF. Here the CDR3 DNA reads TGTGCCAGCAGCCAAGTCCGGGGGAGGACAGATACGCAGTATTTT.